The 18 T cell receptor beta chains below were found in one sample sequenced in a study of blood T cell repertoires in COVID-19. Clones were read by immunoSEQ multiplex PCR, and TCRdb kept only the in-frame ones, dropping some. The repertoire has about 40,000 clones, around 83% of them found once; the top ten carry roughly 18%. The sequencing sample was made of peripheral blood. The source is a man aged 45-60 years in a cohort sampled during active COVID-19.

A single count supports this clone. This chain joins TRBV30 and TRBJ2-3; a possible D gene is TRBD2 (5 bases). The germline gives CDR1 GTSNPN, CDR2 SVGIG (reference sequence). The CDR3 totals 14 residues. V was clipped by 0 bases and J by 0 bases, with 7 bases between them. CDR3 loop: CAWSVRGSTDTQYF. CDR3 sequence (DNA): TGTGCCTGGAGTGTACGGGGTAGCACAGATACGCAGTATTTT.

The chain couples TRBV27 to TRBJ2-1; TRBD1 might be the D (6 bases). Germline CDR1 MNHEY, CDR2 SMNVEV (reference sequence). The length of the CDR3 is 16 residues. Trimming cost V 0 bases and J 4 bases, with 13 bases left between them. CDR3 protein: CASSLSGQGLYNEQFF. CDR3 nucleotides: TGTGCCAGCAGTTTATCAGGGCAGGGGTTATACAATGAGCAGTTCTTC.

The genes are TRBV4-1 and TRBJ1-1; 8 bases are shared with TRBD1. The CDR3 contains 16 residues. V lost 1 base to trimming and J lost 1 base; unmatched junction nucleotides: 5. Germline V gene data show CDR1 as MGHRA and CDR2 as YSYEKL. The CDR3 is CASSQVAGTGNTEAFF. CDR3 DNA sequence: TGCGCCAGCAGCCAAGTTGCCGGGACAGGGAACACTGAAGCTTTCTTT.

The V gene is TRBV19, the J gene TRBJ1-1; TRBD1 aligns across 12 bases. Germline loops: CDR1 LNHDA, CDR2 SQIVND (reference sequence). V shed 8 bases, J shed 4 bases, and the junction held 2 bases outside the gene matches. This CDR3 has 13 amino acids. The CDR3 loop reads CASGTGGGTEAFF. The CDR3 nucleotides are TGTGCCAGTGGGACAGGGGGCGGCACTGAAGCTTTCTTT.

This chain connects TRBV11-3 to TRBJ1-1, with D possibly TRBD1 on 6 matching bases. Germline CDR1 and CDR2: SGHNT and YENEEA. Trimming removed 5 bases at V and 2 bases at J, with 24 bases between. The CDR3 consists of 18 residues. CDR3 DNA sequence: TGTGCCAGCAGCACCGGACAGATAAAAGGCCCCCTAAACACTGAAGCTTTCTTT. Its translation is CASSTGQIKGPLNTEAFF.

In DNA, the CDR3 is TGTGCCAGCAGCTCCTCAGCCGACAGGGGCCACACTGAAGCTTTCTTT. Amino acids: CASSSSADRGHTEAFF. This chain connects TRBV7-9 to TRBJ1-1; 8 bases are shared with TRBD1. The CDR3 has 16 residues. The germline gives CDR1 SEHNR, CDR2 FQNEAQ (reference sequence). After removal of 4 bases from V and 3 bases from J, the junction contained 10 bases not matched to a gene.

The chain couples TRBV2 to TRBJ2-7; the match to TRBD2 covers 7 bases. Germline loops: CDR1 SNHLY, CDR2 FYNNEI. This CDR3 region has 15 residues. J gave up 0 bases and V 8 bases, and 10 bases lay outside the gene matches. CDR3 in DNA: TGTGCCAGCTCTTCTGGGAGGGTCAGCTCCTACGAGCAGTACGTC. Protein sequence: CASSSGRVSSYEQYV.

The chain joins TRBV13 to TRBJ2-7; 10 bases match TRBD2. Germline trimming cut 6 bases from V and 3 bases from J; bases unmatched to any gene: 8. This CDR3 is built from 15 residues. CDR1 and CDR2 from the germline V gene are PRHDT and FYEKMQ (reference sequence). The CDR3 region is CASSLLAGPDYEQYV. Written as DNA, the CDR3 is TGTGCCAGCAGTCTACTAGCGGGGCCAGACTACGAGCAGTACGTC.

This chain joins TRBV19 and TRBJ1-2; 7 nucleotides line up with TRBD1. The V gene end was trimmed by 1 base and the J gene end by 7 bases; junction bases not matched to a gene: 9. There are 15 residues in the CDR3. The V gene's germline CDR1 is LNHDA and CDR2 SQIVND (reference sequence). The CDR3 nucleotides are TGTGCCAGTAGTATAGGTACAGGGGTAAGCTGTGGCTACACCTTC. It is translated as CASSIGTGVSCGYTF.

In its sample, this clone was seen once. V gene TRBV6-5 combines with J gene TRBJ2-2; TRBD1 matches 9 bases. After removal of 4 bases from V and 8 bases from J, the junction contained 8 bases not matched to a gene. The CDR3 sequence is 15 residues long. Germline V gene sequence: CDR1 MNHEY, CDR2 SVGAGI. In DNA form, the CDR3 reads TGTGCCAGCAGTTCGGACAGGGGTAGAATAGGGGAGCTGTTTTTT. This gives the protein CASSSDRGRIGELFF.

This sequence joins TRBV12-2 and TRBJ2-2; no DNA check was done on the table's D call, TRBD1. TRBV12-2 is a recognized pseudogene. The CDR3 covers 17 residues. The CDR3 nucleotides are TGTGCAAGTCGCTTAGCATGGGGCGACCCTAACACCGGGGAGCTGTTTTTT. Protein sequence: CASRLAWGDPNTGELFF.

The rearrangement uses TRBV7-9 and TRBJ2-1; 7 bases match TRBD2. CDR3 size: 15 residues. Unmatched junction bases numbered 11, after V lost 3 bases and J lost 9 bases. The germline V gene has CDR1 SEHNR and CDR2 FQNEAQ (reference sequence). The chain's CDR3 is CASSFSLGTKLEQFF. For the CDR3, the DNA is TGTGCCAGCAGCTTTAGCCTCGGGACTAAACTTGAGCAGTTCTTC.

This chain joins TRBV2 and TRBJ1-4; D call uncertain. The germline V gene has CDR1 SNHLY and CDR2 FYNNEI. The CDR3 consists of 16 residues. Between the trimmed V and J ends, which lost 7 bases and 7 bases, there was a span of 22 bases. The CDR3 loop is CASNIPEGSEGEKLFF. The CDR3 nucleotides are TGTGCCAGCAACATCCCGGAAGGATCCGAGGGTGAAAAACTGTTTTTT.

This chain links TRBV10-1 with TRBJ2-3, with D possibly being TRBD2 (6 bases). The CDR3 is 15 amino acids. Germline values: CDR1 WNHNN, CDR2 SYGVQD (reference sequence). V lost 5 bases, J lost 6 bases, and 18 bases lay in between. The DNA of the CDR3 is TGCGCCAGCAGTCCCGCCGGGACTGACCTCGATACGCAGTATTTT. It specifies CASSPAGTDLDTQYF.

This clone was picked up one time. The V call is TRBV11-2, the J call TRBJ2-7; D may be TRBD1 (6 bases). Deletions cut 3 bases from V and 5 bases from J, with 8 bases between. CDR3 length equals 12 residues. Per the germline V gene, CDR1 is SGHAT and CDR2 is FQNNGV. The CDR3 loop reads CASSFSGDEQYV. CDR3 coding DNA: TGTGCCAGCAGCTTTTCAGGGGACGAGCAGTACGTC.

Details on this clone: The junction departs from the called germline gene at one end, perhaps through a read error. The chain recombines TRBV25-1 with TRBJ2-1; 9 nucleotides agree with TRBD2. The CDR3 sequence is 12 residues long. CDR1 is MGHDK, CDR2 SYGVNS, per germline. The CDR3 nucleotides read TGTGCCAGCAGTGACCGCGGGACTAGCTCCCTCTTC. Protein sequence: CASSDRGTSSLF.

The chain has TRBV2 and TRBJ2-7; D gene unclear. V was cut by 4 bases and J by 4 bases, with 8 bases left in between. Germline CDR1 SNHLY, CDR2 FYNNEI. CDR3 length equals 12 residues. The CDR3 here is CASSVENYEQYV. The CDR3 DNA sequence: TGTGCCAGCAGTGTCGAGAATTACGAGCAGTACGTC.

The chain combines TRBV15 with TRBJ2-2; perhaps TRBD1 as D (6 bases). Germline CDR1 LNHNV, CDR2 YYDKDF (reference sequence). The CDR3 is made up of 17 amino acids. Trimming cost V 3 bases and J 2 bases, with 16 bases left between them. The CDR3: CATSRERPGANTGELFF. For the CDR3, the DNA is TGTGCCACCAGCAGGGAACGTCCAGGGGCCAACACCGGGGAGCTGTTTTTT.